The clone carrying this T cell receptor (beta chain) was picked up many times. Germline CDR1 and CDR2: MDHEN and SYDVKM. The CDR3 consists of 13 residues. Trimming removed 3 bases at V and 3 bases at J, with 6 bases between. This sample was included in a study of T-cell reconstitution after alpha-beta-depleted transplantation in children. As it was prepared, the TCRbeta library received unique molecular identifiers. TCRdb reprocessed the PCR reads with MiXCR, giving one entry per CDR3 protein. Of 450,000 to 550,000 distinct CDR3 sequences detected, about an eighth appear once; the ten largest clones hold 13% to 15%.

The chain carries TRBV28 and TRBJ1-5; D gene ambiguous. The TCR comes from a female patient between 2 and 15 years old who had a stem cell transplant for aplastic anemia, so the T cells may come from the graft donor. Sequencing was performed on PBMCs, mostly from graft donor cells, taken 180 days after TCRalphabeta/CD19-depleted stem cell transplant. CDR3 protein: CASSFGVNQPQHF. The DNA for the CDR3 is TGTGCCAGCAGTTTTGGTGTCAATCAGCCCCAGCATTTT.